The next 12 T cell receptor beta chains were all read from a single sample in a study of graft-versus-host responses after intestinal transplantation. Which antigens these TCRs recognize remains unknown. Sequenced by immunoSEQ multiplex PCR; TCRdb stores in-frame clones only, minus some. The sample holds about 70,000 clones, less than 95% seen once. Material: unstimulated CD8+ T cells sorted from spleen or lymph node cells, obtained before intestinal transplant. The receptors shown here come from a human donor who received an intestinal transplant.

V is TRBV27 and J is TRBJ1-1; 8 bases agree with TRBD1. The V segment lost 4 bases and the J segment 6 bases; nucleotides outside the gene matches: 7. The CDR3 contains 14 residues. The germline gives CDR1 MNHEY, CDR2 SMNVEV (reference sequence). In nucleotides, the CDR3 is TGTGCCAGCAGTTCCGGACAGGGTGATCCTGAAGCTTTCTTT. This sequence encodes CASSSGQGDPEAFF.

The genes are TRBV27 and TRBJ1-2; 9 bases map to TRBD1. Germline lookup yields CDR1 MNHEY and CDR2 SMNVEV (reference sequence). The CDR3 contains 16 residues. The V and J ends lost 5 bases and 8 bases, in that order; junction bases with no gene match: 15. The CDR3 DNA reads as TGTGCCAGCAGTCTCTACAACAGGGGGCATGGTGTGGGCTACACCTTC. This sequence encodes CASSLYNRGHGVGYTF.

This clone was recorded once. CDR3 in amino acids: CASSQEGRTLNTEAFF. DNA for the CDR3: TGCGCCAGCAGCCAAGAAGGGAGGACCTTGAACACTGAAGCTTTCTTT. The chain is built from TRBV4-1 and TRBJ1-1; no reliable D call. CDR3 size: 16 residues. V lost 0 bases and J lost 0, with 11 bases in between. From germline, CDR1 is MGHRA and CDR2 YSYEKL.

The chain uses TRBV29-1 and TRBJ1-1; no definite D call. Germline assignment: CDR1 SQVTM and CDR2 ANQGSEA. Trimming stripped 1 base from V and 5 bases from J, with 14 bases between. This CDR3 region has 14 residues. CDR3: CSVEGPTLRTEAFF. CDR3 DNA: TGCAGCGTTGAAGGGCCCACGTTGCGGACTGAAGCTTTCTTT.

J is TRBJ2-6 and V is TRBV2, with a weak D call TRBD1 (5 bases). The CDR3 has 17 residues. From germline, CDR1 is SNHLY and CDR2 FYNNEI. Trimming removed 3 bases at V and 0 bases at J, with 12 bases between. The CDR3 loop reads CASSEGRATSGANVLTF. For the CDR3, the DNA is TGTGCCAGCAGTGAGGGCAGGGCCACCTCTGGGGCCAACGTCCTGACTTTC.

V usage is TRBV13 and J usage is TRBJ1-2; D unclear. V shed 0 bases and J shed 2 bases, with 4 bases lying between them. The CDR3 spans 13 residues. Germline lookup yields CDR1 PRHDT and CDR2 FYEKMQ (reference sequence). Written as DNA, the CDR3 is TGTGCCAGCAGCTTAGGCCGGAACTATGGCTACACCTTC. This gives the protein CASSLGRNYGYTF.

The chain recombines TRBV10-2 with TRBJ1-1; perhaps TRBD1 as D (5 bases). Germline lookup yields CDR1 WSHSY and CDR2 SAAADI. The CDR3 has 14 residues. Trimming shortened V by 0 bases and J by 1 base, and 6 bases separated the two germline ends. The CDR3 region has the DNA TGCGCCAGCAGTGAGTCCGGGGGGAACACTGAAGCTTTCTTT. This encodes CASSESGGNTEAFF.

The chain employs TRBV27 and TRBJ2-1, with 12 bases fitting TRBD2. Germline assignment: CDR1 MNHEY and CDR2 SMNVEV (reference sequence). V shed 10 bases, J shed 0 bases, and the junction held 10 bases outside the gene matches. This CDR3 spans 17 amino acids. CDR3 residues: CATSGLAGPSSYNEQFF. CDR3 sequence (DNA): TGTGCCACCTCTGGACTAGCGGGGCCAAGCTCCTACAATGAGCAGTTCTTC.

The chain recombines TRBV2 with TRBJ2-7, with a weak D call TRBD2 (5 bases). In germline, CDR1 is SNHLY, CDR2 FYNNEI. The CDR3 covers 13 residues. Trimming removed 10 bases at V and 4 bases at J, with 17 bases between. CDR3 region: CATQQGSGYEQYF. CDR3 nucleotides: TGTGCCACCCAACAAGGGTCGGGGTACGAGCAGTACTTC. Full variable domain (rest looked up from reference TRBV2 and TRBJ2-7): EPEVTQTPSHQVTQMGQEVILRCVPISNHLYFYWYRQILGQKVEFLVSFYNNEISEKSEIFDDQFSVERPDGSNFTLKIRSTKLEDSAMYFCATQQGSGYEQYFGPGTRLTVT.

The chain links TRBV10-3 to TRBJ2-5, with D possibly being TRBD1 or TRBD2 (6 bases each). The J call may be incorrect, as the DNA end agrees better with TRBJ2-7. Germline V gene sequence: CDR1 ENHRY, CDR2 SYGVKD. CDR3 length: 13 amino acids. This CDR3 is CAIREGGPYEQYF. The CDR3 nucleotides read TGTGCCATCAGAGAGGGGGGCCCCTACGAGCAGTACTTC.

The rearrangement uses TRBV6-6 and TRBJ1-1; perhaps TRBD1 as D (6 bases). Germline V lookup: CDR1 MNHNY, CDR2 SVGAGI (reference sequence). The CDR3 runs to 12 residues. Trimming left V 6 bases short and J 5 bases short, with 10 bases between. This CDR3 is CASRQGGTEAFF. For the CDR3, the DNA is TGTGCCAGCAGACAGGGAGGGACTGAAGCTTTCTTT.

CDR3 coding DNA: TGTGCCAGCAGTTCCCTTGGGGGGGTCCAAGAGACCCAGTACTTC. Its protein is CASSSLGGVQETQYF. The V and J genes are TRBV6-5 and TRBJ2-5; 7 positions match TRBD2. The germline CDR1 and CDR2 sequences are MNHEY and SVGAGI. This CDR3 has 15 amino acids. The V segment lost 4 bases and the J segment 1 base; nucleotides outside the gene matches: 6.